Each of the 13 T cell receptor beta chains below was sequenced from the same sample in a study of blood T cells in healthy people across ages. Combining a sample-barcoded 5' primer with a J-beta primer mix, a second PCR ran for about 7 to 12 cycles. Each CDR3 protein is one row after TCRdb ran MiXCR on the 5' RACE reads. The sample lists more than 1,000,000 distinct CDR3 sequences; roughly a quarter were seen once. These records were also assigned to another study, of T cells of mothers and their children.

The sequenced material came from blood. These receptors were taken from a girl aged 2 to 9 in good health.

This sequence joins TRBV7-2 and TRBJ1-5; D not resolved. CDR1 SGHTA and CDR2 FQGNSA come from the germline V gene. V lost 4 bases and J 1 base, leaving 14 bases between the germline ends. The CDR3 is 16 residues long. In DNA, the CDR3 is TGTGCCAGCAGCTCCAAGGGCGGGGAGAGCAATCAGCCCCAGCATTTT. Amino acid sequence: CASSSKGGESNQPQHF.

The chain combines TRBV7-3 with TRBJ2-5; D is undetermined. Germline values: CDR1 SGHTA, CDR2 FQGTGA. The CDR3 length is 13 residues. The V end lost 4 bases, the J end lost 7 bases, and 13 bases lay between the germline ends. The CDR3 DNA reads TGTGCCAGCAGCTCAGAACTTGGATTGACCCAGTACTTC. Protein: CASSSELGLTQYF.

The genes are TRBV28 and TRBJ2-1; D call uncertain. The tail of the sequence fits TRBJ2-7 better, so the J call may be wrong. Germline loops: CDR1 MDHEN, CDR2 SYDVKM. The CDR3 has 16 residues. The CDR3 DNA is TGTGCCAGCAGCTTAGGACCATCCGGCGCCCGCTACGAGCAGTACTTC. Protein sequence: CASSLGPSGARYEQYF.

This chain joins TRBV7-2 and TRBJ1-5; D remains ambiguous. The CDR3 is 13 residues long. Trimming cost V 7 bases and J 0 bases, with 7 bases left between them. Germline values: CDR1 SGHTA, CDR2 FQGNSA. Here the CDR3 DNA reads TGTGCCAGCACCTTCGATAGCAATCAGCCCCAGCATTTT. Protein: CASTFDSNQPQHF.

The rearrangement joins TRBV3-1 to TRBJ2-5; 8 bases fit TRBD2. The germline V gene encodes CDR1 LGHDT and CDR2 YNNKEL (reference sequence). CDR3 length equals 15 residues. Germline trimming cut 1 base from V and 8 bases from J; bases unmatched to any gene: 9. CDR3 sequence: CASSQGRGGIPTQYF. The CDR3 region has the DNA TGTGCCAGCAGCCAAGGCCGGGGGGGGATCCCTACCCAGTACTTC.

The V and J genes are TRBV6-1 and TRBJ2-2; D unclear. CDR3 length equals 15 residues. The V and J ends lost 1 base and 6 bases respectively, with 12 bases between them. Looked up from germline, CDR1 is MNHNS and CDR2 is SASEGT. The CDR3 loop is CASSEVELEPGELFF. The CDR3 DNA follows: TGTGCCAGCAGTGAAGTAGAGTTGGAGCCCGGGGAGCTGTTTTTT.

The J gene is TRBJ2-1, the V gene TRBV20-1; D call uncertain. V lost 3 bases, J lost 7 bases, and 13 bases lay in between. Germline values: CDR1 DFQATT, CDR2 SNEGSKA (reference sequence). CDR3 length: 13 residues. Written as DNA, the CDR3 is TGCAGTGCTAGTGACCTACTTCGGAATGAGCAGTTCTTC. Its translation: CSASDLLRNEQFF.

V and J are TRBV29-1 and TRBJ1-2; D not certain. The CDR3 has 14 amino acids. The V gene lost 4 bases and the J gene lost 2 bases, with 14 bases spanning the gap. Germline values: CDR1 SQVTM, CDR2 ANQGSEA. The CDR3 is CSVVHRGANYGYTF. CDR3 coding DNA: TGCAGCGTTGTTCATCGAGGAGCGAACTATGGCTACACCTTC.

The chain recombines TRBV10-3 with TRBJ2-5, with 7 bases identical to TRBD1. The J call may be wrong; the DNA end is better matched by TRBJ2-7. Germline V gene sequence: CDR1 ENHRY, CDR2 SYGVKD. This CDR3 contains 16 residues. CDR3 sequence reads: CAISTTGAGGVYEQYF. The CDR3 DNA reads TGTGCCATCAGTACCACAGGGGCTGGAGGTGTCTACGAGCAGTACTTC.

The chain carries TRBV20-1 and TRBJ2-3; D gene unclear. The germline gives CDR1 DFQATT, CDR2 SNEGSKA (reference sequence). This CDR3 region has 13 residues. The germline V and J ends were trimmed by 1 base and 6 bases, with 11 bases remaining between them. The CDR3: CSARGTEGDTQYF. For the CDR3, the DNA is TGCAGTGCTAGAGGAACAGAAGGGGATACGCAGTATTTT.

The chain uses TRBV7-8 and TRBJ2-4; no reliable D call. Germline V gene data show CDR1 as SGHVS and CDR2 as FQNEAQ. Trimming stripped 0 bases from V and 0 bases from J, with 9 bases between. The CDR3 is 16 residues long. CDR3 protein: CASSLAVGLAKNIQYF. DNA for the CDR3: TGTGCCAGCAGCTTAGCGGTTGGCCTAGCCAAAAACATTCAGTACTTC. Based on the CDR3 plus reference TRBV7-8 and TRBJ2-4, the full variable domain is GAGVSQSPRYKVAKRGQDVALRCDPISGHVSLFWYQQALGQGPEFLTYFQNEAQLDKSGLPSDRFFAERPEGSVSTLKIQRTQQEDSAVYLCASSLAVGLAKNIQYFGAGTRLSVL.

This rearrangement joins TRBV29-1 to TRBJ2-3; D possibly matches TRBD1 or TRBD2 (5 bases each). The germline V and J ends were trimmed by 2 bases and 1 base, with 13 bases remaining between them. Germline V lookup: CDR1 SQVTM, CDR2 ANQGSEA. The CDR3 covers 15 residues. The chain's CDR3 is CSVESGDLGTDTQYF. For the CDR3, the DNA is TGCAGCGTTGAATCTGGGGACCTCGGCACAGATACGCAGTATTTT.

This clonotype has just a few counts. J is TRBJ1-1 and V is TRBV21-1; TRBD1 is taken as the D call from the table, unchecked against the DNA. TRBV21-1 is an annotated pseudogene. CDR3 length equals 15 residues. CDR3 sequence reads: CASIHRGDANTEAFF. DNA for the CDR3: TGTGCCAGCATCCATCGAGGGGACGCGAACACTGAAGCTTTCTTT.